The 3 T cell receptor beta chains below come from one sample, sequenced in a study of immune evolution from preneoplasia to lung adenocarcinoma (TCRdb year 2021). The protocol used for the library was the immunoSEQ multiplex PCR assay. Here the immuneACCESS table is served through TCRdb, limited to in-frame sequences with V and J called. Missing clones are a known gap in these copies; in checked studies unresolved V genes cover under half, and the rest lacks a known reason. The sample table contains about 21,000 clones; only one count was recorded for approximately 71% of them. The ten top clones hold 5.6% of the sample. Input material: FFPE invasive lung adenocarcinoma tissue. This sample's cell subset or site label indicates: frankly invasive lung adenocarcinoma (ADC). The receptors originated from a person in their sixties with lung adenocarcinoma.

This chain uses TRBV18 with TRBJ2-5; D is undetermined. Germline V gene lookup returns CDR1 KGHSH and CDR2 LQKENI. V dropped 4 bases and J dropped 4 bases, with 13 bases sitting between them. This CDR3 has 14 amino acids. In nucleotides, the CDR3 is TGTGCCAGCTCACAAACCACACAAGGAGAGACCCAGTACTTC. Its translation: CASSQTTQGETQYF.

This chain joins TRBV6-1 and TRBJ1-5, with D possibly TRBD1 on 6 matching bases. CDR1 MNHNS and CDR2 SASEGT come from the germline V gene. The CDR3 consists of 13 residues. Trimming removed 5 bases at V and 6 bases at J, with 11 bases between. CDR3 amino acids: CASSSQGAQPQHF. The CDR3, as DNA: TGTGCCAGCAGTTCACAGGGCGCTCAGCCCCAGCATTTT.

The chain recombines TRBV7-9 with TRBJ1-6; D possibly corresponds to TRBD1 (6 bases). Germline loops: CDR1 SEHNR, CDR2 FQNEAQ (reference sequence). V was trimmed by 2 bases and J by 5 bases, leaving 10 bases between them. The CDR3 spans 15 residues. The CDR3 region is CASSLPGQNNSPLHF. CDR3 bases: TGTGCCAGCAGCTTACCGGGACAAAATAATTCACCCCTCCACTTT.